This T cell receptor beta chain came from a study of T cell clones after liver transplantation (dated by TCRdb to about 2019). For the wider study: The samples were obtained from ITN030ST, a randomized trial that attempted immunosuppression withdrawal within 2 years after liver transplantation. Donor-reactive T cell clones were identified by TCRbeta sequencing after a pre-transplant mixed lymphocyte reaction and then tracked in post-transplant blood. Third party-reactive TCRbeta sequences from pre-transplant MLRs were also identified as an antigen-independent comparator for donor-reactive sequences. Of the eight recipients, a few were HCV-positive, while the remaining recipients had been transplanted for non-autoimmune, non-viral indications. Until randomization at 12-24 months post-transplant, subjects were given standard immunosuppression, with no induction therapy. To count as tolerant, a recipient had to stay completely off immunosuppression for at least one year without liver enzymes climbing beyond twice the upper limit of normal. Blood samples were collected pre-transplant, pre-randomization before withdrawal, and post-randomization after either full withdrawal or failed withdrawal. The study cohort included 8 liver transplant recipients, of whom 3 were classified as tolerant and 5 as non-tolerant.

Its CDR3 holds 15 amino acids, cysteine through phenylalanine. Just the 45-base CDR3 DNA is kept, in frame starting at base 1. The germline V gene yields LGHNA for CDR1 and YSLEER for CDR2. The germline V end is reduced by 4 bases and the J end by 8 bases; junction bases left unmatched: 10. A single count supports this clone. The clone's antigen remains unknown. Within one base of it there is no much larger clone, and no base qualities were kept. General conclusions and limits of the study: The conclusions were considered preliminary, being limited by small, heterogeneous patient numbers and non-standardized post-transplant time points. Donor-reactive sequences decreased more than third party-reactive sequences, which suggests partial antigen-specific deletion that was not related to withdrawal success. Low numbers of available donor cells limited the measurable donor-reactive repertoire in two subjects. Because allograft tissue specimens were not available, migration of donor-reactive T cells into the graft, rather than deletion, may have occurred. When repertoire turnover was accounted for, significantly reduced detection of donor-reactive sequences was found in 7 of 8 subjects for CD4 and in 8 of 8 subjects for CD8. A significant post-transplant decrease in circulating donor-reactive CD4 TCRbeta sequences was observed in most of the 8 subjects, irrespective of tolerance or HCV status.

Unstimulated PBMCs, after thawing, were stained for CD3, CD4 and CD8 and then FACS-sorted into CD3+CD4+ and CD3+CD8+ populations. Each of the 8 studied subjects was randomized to immunosuppression withdrawal. The Qiagen DNeasy Blood and Tissue Kit was used to isolate genomic DNA. Frozen genomic DNA underwent high-throughput TCRbeta CDR3 sequencing by immunoSEQ, including PCR amplification, mapping, bias correction and internal controls. Processing in the source paper ran as follows. Productive rearrangements were retained, and unique TCRbeta sequences were defined by the CDR3 nucleotide sequence together with the V and J gene. For a sequence to be called donor-reactive, it needed a frequency of at least 0.01% and at least 5-fold expansion in CFSE-low cells compared with unstimulated pre-transplant cells. Per-subject minimum frequency thresholds, based on the lowest-template unstimulated sample, ensured at least 90% detection power. Repertoire turnover was measured by Jensen-Shannon divergence between the top 1000 TCRbeta sequences post- and pre-transplant. Two-sided Fisher's exact tests were used to test for changes in how often donor-reactive sequences were detected. Imported from immuneACCESS, the table was reduced by TCRdb to in-frame sequences with V and J called. These copies leave out some clones; in studies compared against another copy, an unresolved V gene accounts for under half, and the cause of the remainder is not known. The DNA was the basis for D and trimming; V, J and clone size are from that table. Within this sample are about 71,000 clones, with roughly 80% of them counted one time only. 0.79% of the sample rests with the top ten.

The sequence derives from a human patient who received a liver transplant. It is possible that, after a transplant, some T cells come from the graft donor. The rearrangement combines TRBV4-3 with TRBJ1-4; 7 nucleotides in the junction match TRBD1. Sequenced here: CD4+ T cells from blood, sampled 12 months after liver transplant. The DNA is as follows: TGCGCCAGCAGCCCCCAGGGGGGGGCCGGGGAAAAACTGTTTTTT. It translates as CASSPQGGAGEKLFF.